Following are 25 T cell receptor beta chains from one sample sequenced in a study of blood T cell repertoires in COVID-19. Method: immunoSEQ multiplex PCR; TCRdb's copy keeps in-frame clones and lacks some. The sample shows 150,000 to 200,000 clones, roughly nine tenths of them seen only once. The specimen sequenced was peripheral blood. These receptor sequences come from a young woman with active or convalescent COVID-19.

CDR3 amino acids: CASSPGAGGSNEQFF. The CDR3 DNA follows: TGTGCCAGCTCACCAGGTGCGGGAGGGAGTAATGAGCAGTTCTTC. V and J are TRBV18 and TRBJ2-1; TRBD2 matches at 9 bases. The germline V gene encodes CDR1 KGHSH and CDR2 LQKENI. The CDR3 is 15 amino acids. V lost 2 bases to trimming and J lost 7 bases; unmatched junction nucleotides: 6.

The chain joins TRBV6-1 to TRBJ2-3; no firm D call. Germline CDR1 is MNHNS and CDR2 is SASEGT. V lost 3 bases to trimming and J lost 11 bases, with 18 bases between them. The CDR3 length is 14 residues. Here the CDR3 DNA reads TGTGCCAGCAGTGAGGGTTGGGCGCTAACGAGGCAGTATTTT. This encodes CASSEGWALTRQYF.

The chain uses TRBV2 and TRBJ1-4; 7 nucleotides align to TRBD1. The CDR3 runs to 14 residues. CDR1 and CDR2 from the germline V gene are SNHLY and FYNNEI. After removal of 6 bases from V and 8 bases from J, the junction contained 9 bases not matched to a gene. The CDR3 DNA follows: TGTGCCAGCAGCGGGACAGCTCCTAGGGAAAAACTGTTTTTT. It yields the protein CASSGTAPREKLFF.

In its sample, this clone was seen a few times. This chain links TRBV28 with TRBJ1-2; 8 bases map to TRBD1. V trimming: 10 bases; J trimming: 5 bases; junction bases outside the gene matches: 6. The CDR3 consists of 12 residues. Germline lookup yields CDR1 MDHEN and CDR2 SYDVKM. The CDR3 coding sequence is TGTGCCATCCGACAGGGGCCGTATGGCTACACCTTC. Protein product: CAIRQGPYGYTF.

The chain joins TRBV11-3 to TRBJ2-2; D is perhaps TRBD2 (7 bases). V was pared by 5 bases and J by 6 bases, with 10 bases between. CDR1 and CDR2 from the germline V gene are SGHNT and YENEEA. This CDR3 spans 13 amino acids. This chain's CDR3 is CASSLGGAGELFF. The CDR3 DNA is TGTGCCAGCAGCCTAGGGGGGGCCGGGGAGCTGTTTTTT.

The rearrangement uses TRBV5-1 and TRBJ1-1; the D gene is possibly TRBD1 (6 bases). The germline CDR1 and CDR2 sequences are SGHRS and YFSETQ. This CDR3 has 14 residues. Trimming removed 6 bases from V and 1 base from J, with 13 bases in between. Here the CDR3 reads CASTPGQWNTEAFF. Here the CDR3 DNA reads TGCGCCAGCACGCCCGGACAGTGGAACACTGAAGCTTTCTTT.

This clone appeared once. The CDR3 loop is CASSFRSGSSETQYF. CDR3 coding DNA: TGCGCCAGCAGCTTTAGAAGCGGGAGCTCGGAGACCCAGTACTTC. The V call is TRBV5-1, the J call TRBJ2-5; 8 nucleotides line up with TRBD2. This CDR3 spans 15 amino acids. Per the germline V gene, CDR1 is SGHRS and CDR2 is YFSETQ. The V and J ends lost 2 bases and 5 bases, in that order; junction bases with no gene match: 8.

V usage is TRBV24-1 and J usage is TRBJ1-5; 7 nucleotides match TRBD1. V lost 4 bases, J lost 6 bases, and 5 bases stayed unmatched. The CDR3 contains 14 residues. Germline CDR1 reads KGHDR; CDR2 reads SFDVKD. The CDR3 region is CATSEPTGSQPQHF. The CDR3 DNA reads TGTGCCACCAGTGAGCCGACAGGGAGTCAGCCCCAGCATTTT.

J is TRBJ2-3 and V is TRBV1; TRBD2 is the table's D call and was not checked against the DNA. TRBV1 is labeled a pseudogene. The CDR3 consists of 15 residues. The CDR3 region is CTTLLLLARTDTQYF. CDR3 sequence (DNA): TGCACCACCTTGCTATTACTAGCCCGCACAGATACGCAGTATTTT.

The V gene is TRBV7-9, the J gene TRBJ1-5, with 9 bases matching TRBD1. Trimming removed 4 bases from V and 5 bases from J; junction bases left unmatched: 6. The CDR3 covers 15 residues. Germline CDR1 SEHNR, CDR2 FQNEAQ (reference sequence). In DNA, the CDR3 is TGTGCCAGCAGCTGGGGACAGGGCGGCTATCAGCCCCAGCATTTT. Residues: CASSWGQGGYQPQHF.

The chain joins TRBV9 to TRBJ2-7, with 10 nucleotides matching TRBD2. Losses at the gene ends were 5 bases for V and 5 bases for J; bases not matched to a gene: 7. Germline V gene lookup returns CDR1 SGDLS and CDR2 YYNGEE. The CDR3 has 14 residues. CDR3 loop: CASSLTGTSDEQYF. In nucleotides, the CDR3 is TGTGCCAGCAGTTTAACCGGGACTAGCGACGAGCAGTACTTC.

In DNA, the CDR3 is TGTGCCAGCAGATCTACTAGCGGGACCGCCTACGAGCAGTACTTC. Protein product: CASRSTSGTAYEQYF. The V call is TRBV3-1 (or the pseudogene TRBV3-2), the J call TRBJ2-7, with TRBD2 matching 10 bases. The CDR3 is 15 amino acids. After removal of 6 bases from V and 2 bases from J, the junction contained 7 bases not matched to a gene. Germline V gives CDR1 LGHDT, CDR2 YNNKEL (reference sequence).

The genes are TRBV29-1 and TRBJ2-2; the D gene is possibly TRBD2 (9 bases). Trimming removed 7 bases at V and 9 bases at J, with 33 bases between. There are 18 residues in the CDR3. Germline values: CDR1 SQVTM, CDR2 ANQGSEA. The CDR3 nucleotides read TGCAGCGCTCGCGAAGGACAGGGCTGGCGGGGGGGCCCGCGGGAGCTGTTTTTT. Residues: CSAREGQGWRGGPRELFF.

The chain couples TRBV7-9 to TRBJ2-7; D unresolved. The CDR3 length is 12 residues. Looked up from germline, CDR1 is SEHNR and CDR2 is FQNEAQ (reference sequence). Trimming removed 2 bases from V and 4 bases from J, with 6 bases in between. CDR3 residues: CASSLFLYEQYF. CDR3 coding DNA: TGTGCCAGCAGCTTATTCCTTTACGAGCAGTACTTC.

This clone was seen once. This CDR3 is CASSSRQFGGTYNEQFF. In DNA form, the CDR3 reads TGTGCCAGCAGTTCCAGGCAATTCGGGGGAACCTACAATGAGCAGTTCTTC. V and J are TRBV6-2 or TRBV6-3 and TRBJ2-1; a weak D match, TRBD2 (6 bases). Germline V gives CDR1 MNHEY, CDR2 SVGEGT. The CDR3 has 17 amino acids. Trimming pared 4 bases from V and 2 bases from J, leaving 18 bases between.

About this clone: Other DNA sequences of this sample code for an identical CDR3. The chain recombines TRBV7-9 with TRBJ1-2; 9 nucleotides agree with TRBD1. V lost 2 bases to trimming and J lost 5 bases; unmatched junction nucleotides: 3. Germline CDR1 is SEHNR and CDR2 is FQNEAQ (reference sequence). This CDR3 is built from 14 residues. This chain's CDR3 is CASSLPGQGYGYTF. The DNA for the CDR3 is TGTGCCAGCAGCTTACCGGGACAGGGTTATGGCTACACCTTC. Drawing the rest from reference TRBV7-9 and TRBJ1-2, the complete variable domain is DTGVSQNPRHKITKRGQNVTFRCDPISEHNRLYWYRQTLGQGPEFLTYFQNEAQLEKSRLLSDRFSAERPKGSFSTLEIQRTEQGDSAMYLCASSLPGQGYGYTFGSGTRLTVV.

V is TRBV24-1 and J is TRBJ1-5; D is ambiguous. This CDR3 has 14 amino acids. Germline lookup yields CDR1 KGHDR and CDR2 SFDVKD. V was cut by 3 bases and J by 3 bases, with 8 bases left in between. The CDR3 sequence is CATSDPGSNQPQHF. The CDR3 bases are TGTGCCACCAGTGATCCCGGGTCCAATCAGCCCCAGCATTTT.

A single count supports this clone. This CDR3 is CASSLVGTGSTEAFF. The DNA for the CDR3 is TGTGCCAGCAGCTTAGTCGGGACAGGGAGCACTGAAGCTTTCTTT. The rearrangement joins TRBV7-8 to TRBJ1-1, with 9 nucleotides matching TRBD1. Germline-derived CDR1 and CDR2 are SGHVS and FQNEAQ. The J segment lost 4 bases and the V segment lost 1 base, leaving 4 bases of the junction unmatched. CDR3 length: 15 residues.

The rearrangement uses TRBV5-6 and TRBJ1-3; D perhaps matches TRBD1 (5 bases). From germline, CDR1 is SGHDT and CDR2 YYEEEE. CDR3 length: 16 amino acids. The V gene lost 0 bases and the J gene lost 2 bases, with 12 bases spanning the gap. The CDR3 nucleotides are TGTGCCAGCAGCTTGGCCGGGGGTATAACTGGAAACACCATATATTTT. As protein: CASSLAGGITGNTIYF.

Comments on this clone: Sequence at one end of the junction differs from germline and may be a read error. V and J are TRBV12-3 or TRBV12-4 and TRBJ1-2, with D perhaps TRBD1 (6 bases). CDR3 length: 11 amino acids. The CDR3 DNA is TGTGCCAGCAGTGCGGACAGTGACCCGTTCTTC. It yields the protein CASSADSDPFF.

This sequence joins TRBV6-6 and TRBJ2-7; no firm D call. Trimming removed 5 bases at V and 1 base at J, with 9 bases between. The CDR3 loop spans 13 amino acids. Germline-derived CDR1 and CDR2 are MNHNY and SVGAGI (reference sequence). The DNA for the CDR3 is TGTGCCAGCAGTCAAACAGCTTCCTACGAGCAGTACTTC. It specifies CASSQTASYEQYF.

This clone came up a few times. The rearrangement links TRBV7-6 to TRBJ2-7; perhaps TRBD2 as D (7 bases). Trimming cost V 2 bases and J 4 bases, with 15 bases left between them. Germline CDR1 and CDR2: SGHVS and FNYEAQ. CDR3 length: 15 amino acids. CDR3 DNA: TGTGCCAGCAGCTTATACTCGGGGGGCTTTTACGAGCAGTACTTC. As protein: CASSLYSGGFYEQYF.

DNA for the CDR3: TGTGCCAGCAGCCCCCCGGTGAGCCGGGACAGGGGCACTGAAGCTTTCTTT. This gives the protein CASSPPVSRDRGTEAFF. This chain joins TRBV7-9 and TRBJ1-1; 10 bases are shared with TRBD1. The V segment lost 5 bases and the J segment 4 bases; nucleotides outside the gene matches: 13. The CDR3 extends over 17 amino acids. The V gene's germline CDR1 is SEHNR and CDR2 FQNEAQ (reference sequence).

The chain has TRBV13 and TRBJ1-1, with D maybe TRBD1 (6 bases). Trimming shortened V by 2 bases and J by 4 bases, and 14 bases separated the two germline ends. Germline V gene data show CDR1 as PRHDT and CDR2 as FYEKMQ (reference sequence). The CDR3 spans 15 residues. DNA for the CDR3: TGTGCCAGCAGCTTAAACCCCACAGGGACCACTGAAGCTTTCTTT. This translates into CASSLNPTGTTEAFF.

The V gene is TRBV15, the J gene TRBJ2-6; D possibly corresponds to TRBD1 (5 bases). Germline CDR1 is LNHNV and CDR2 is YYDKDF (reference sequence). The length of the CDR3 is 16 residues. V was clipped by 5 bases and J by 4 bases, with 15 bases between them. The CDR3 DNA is TGTGCCACCAGCTCCGGCCAGGGCGTCGGGGCCAACGTCCTGACTTTC. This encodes CATSSGQGVGANVLTF.